The clone carrying this T cell receptor beta chain was observed at least ten times. The sample belongs to a study of T cells in Graves' hyperthyroidism and ophthalmopathy. Germline CDR1 and CDR2: SQVTM and ANQGSEA. The CDR3 sequence is 13 residues long. The V gene lost 7 bases and the J gene lost 1 base, with 14 bases spanning the gap. There were TCR beta CDR3 regions amplified from RNA transcripts. Using the HTBI primer set, a first-round RT-PCR was run on the TCR CDR3. TCRdb passed the multiplex PCR reads through MiXCR, listing each CDR3 protein once. This sample has around 300,000 distinct CDR3 sequences, with around 15% found just once.

This TCR was sampled from a middle-aged woman with Graves' ophthalmopathy. The rearrangement links TRBV29-1 to TRBJ2-7; a possible D gene is TRBD2 (6 bases). Material: blood. DNA of the CDR3: TGCAGCGCTGCGGAGGGTGGGTCCTACGAGCAGTACTTC. Translation: CSAAEGGSYEQYF.